The rows below give T cell receptor beta chains drawn from one sample of a study of blood T cell repertoires in COVID-19. Profiling relied on immunoSEQ multiplex PCR, and the TCRdb table lists in-frame clones only, not all of them. The repertoire consists of about 59,000 clones, with 70% to 85% occurring once and the leading ten covering more than 8%. Specimen: peripheral blood. All receptors derive from a human donor in a cohort sampled during active COVID-19. The CDR3 runs from the conserved cysteine through the conserved F or W. The D gene is left open where the match is weak. Size is omitted from some rows. Given values are once, few, many or a class for expanded clones.

j_call: TRBJ1-2; v_call: TRBV28; clone_size: few; d_call: NA; cdr3_nt: TGTGCCAGCAGTTTAGAACTAGGAAAATATGGCTACACCTTC; cdr3_aa: CASSLELGKYGYTF
j_call: TRBJ2-1; v_call: TRBV13; clone_size: NA; d_call: TRBD2; cdr3_nt: TGTGCCAGCAGCTTTCTAAGCGGGAACTCCTACAATGAGCAGTTCTTC; cdr3_aa: CASSFLSGNSYNEQFF
j_call: TRBJ2-1; v_call: TRBV5-4; clone_size: NA; d_call: TRBD2; cdr3_nt: TGTGCCAGCAGCCCGGGGGGGAGGTACAATGAGCAGTTCTTC; cdr3_aa: CASSPGGRYNEQFF
j_call: TRBJ2-1; v_call: TRBV24-1; clone_size: NA; d_call: TRBD2; cdr3_nt: TGTGCCACCAGTGATGTGGGGGAGGGCCCGCACAATGAGCAGTTCTTC; cdr3_aa: CATSDVGEGPHNEQFF
j_call: TRBJ1-2; v_call: TRBV6-2/TRBV6-3; clone_size: NA; d_call: NA; cdr3_nt: TGTGCCAGCAGTTACTCGGACAGCTACTATGGCTACACCTTC; cdr3_aa: CASSYSDSYYGYTF
j_call: TRBJ2-1; v_call: TRBV29-1; clone_size: NA; d_call: TRBD2; cdr3_nt: TGCAGCTTGGGACTAGCGGGAGGATCTAATGAGCAGTTCTTC; cdr3_aa: CSLGLAGGSNEQFF
j_call: TRBJ2-1; v_call: TRBV30; clone_size: NA; d_call: TRBD2; cdr3_nt: TGTGCCTGGAGTGGGGGGGCTAGCGGGGAACGTGAGCAGTTCTTC; cdr3_aa: CAWSGGASGEREQFF
j_call: TRBJ1-5; v_call: TRBV19; clone_size: NA; d_call: TRBD1; cdr3_nt: TGTGCCAGTCACCTGGGGACAGTTAGCAATCAGCCCCAGCATTTT; cdr3_aa: CASHLGTVSNQPQHF
j_call: TRBJ1-1; v_call: TRBV19; clone_size: NA; d_call: TRBD1; cdr3_nt: TGTGCCAGTAGTACCGGACAGGGCCTGGACACTGAAGCTTTCTTT; cdr3_aa: CASSTGQGLDTEAFF
j_call: TRBJ1-6; v_call: TRBV27; clone_size: NA; d_call: NA; cdr3_nt: TGTGCCAGCAGTTTGGCGGATTCACCCCTCCACTTT; cdr3_aa: CASSLADSPLHF
j_call: TRBJ2-3; v_call: TRBV7-2; clone_size: NA; d_call: NA; cdr3_nt: TGTGCCAGCAGCTTATATGGGCAGGGTGCTGATACGCAGTATTTT; cdr3_aa: CASSLYGQGADTQYF
j_call: TRBJ2-7; v_call: TRBV6-2/TRBV6-3; clone_size: NA; d_call: TRBD2; cdr3_nt: TGTGCCAGCAGTTACATGAGCGGGAGCCCGTACGAGCAGTACTTC; cdr3_aa: CASSYMSGSPYEQYF
j_call: TRBJ2-5; v_call: TRBV4-2; clone_size: NA; d_call: TRBD2; cdr3_nt: TGTGCCAGCAGCCAAGATCTCGGGAGGGCCGGGACCCAGTACTTC; cdr3_aa: CASSQDLGRAGTQYF
j_call: TRBJ2-7; v_call: TRBV7-2; clone_size: NA; d_call: TRBD2; cdr3_nt: TGTGCCAGCAGGCGGGACTACATGTCCTCCTACGAGCAGTACTTC; cdr3_aa: CASRRDYMSSYEQYF
j_call: TRBJ1-1; v_call: TRBV12-5; clone_size: NA; d_call: NA; cdr3_nt: TGTGCTAGTGGTTTGGTAAGGACGGGGGGAAGAATGAACACTGAAGCTTTCTTT; cdr3_aa: CASGLVRTGGRMNTEAFF
j_call: TRBJ2-1; v_call: TRBV25-1; clone_size: NA; d_call: TRBD2; cdr3_nt: TGTGCCAGCAGTGATAACCCTAGCGGATACTACAATGAGCAGTTCTTC; cdr3_aa: CASSDNPSGYYNEQFF
j_call: TRBJ2-3; v_call: TRBV5-5; clone_size: NA; d_call: NA; cdr3_nt: TGTGCCAGCAGCGTCAGGGGAGATACGCAGTATTTT; cdr3_aa: CASSVRGDTQYF